This passage covers 20 T cell receptor beta chains from one sample sequenced in a study of blood T cell repertoires in COVID-19. Measured with immunoSEQ multiplex PCR; TCRdb has only the in-frame clones, and not every one. The sample holds about 300,000 clones; roughly 85% are singletons and the top ten take under 2%. The sequencing sample was made of PBMCs or T cells enriched from blood (not recorded which). Receptors originate from a woman in her 30s who had been exposed to COVID-19.

This clone was seen more than once but under ten times. The V call is TRBV9, the J call TRBJ2-7, with TRBD1 as a possible D gene (5 bases). The CDR3 runs 15 residues. The V gene's germline CDR1 is SGDLS and CDR2 YYNGEE. V was shortened by 4 bases and J by 0 bases, with 14 bases between the two germline ends. CDR3 sequence reads: CASSPTVQSSYEQYF. The CDR3 DNA follows: TGTGCCAGCAGCCCGACAGTTCAGAGCTCCTACGAGCAGTACTTC.

The rearrangement uses TRBV30 and TRBJ1-1; D is uncertain. Germline CDR1 GTSNPN, CDR2 SVGIG (reference sequence). The CDR3 is 13 amino acids. V was clipped by 2 bases and J by 3 bases, with 10 bases between them. The CDR3 nucleotides are TGTGCCTGGAGTAGAACGGTGGACACTGAAGCTTTCTTT. Its translation: CAWSRTVDTEAFF.

The chain links TRBV7-2 to TRBJ2-5; D may be TRBD2 (5 bases). This CDR3 has 16 residues. From germline, CDR1 is SGHTA and CDR2 FQGNSA. The V and J ends lost 3 bases and 5 bases respectively, with 19 bases between them. The CDR3 nucleotides are TGTGCCAGCAGCTTGTTAAAGTCGGTAACGGGGGAGACCCAGTACTTC. Its protein is CASSLLKSVTGETQYF.

The rearrangement joins TRBV7-2 to TRBJ1-2; D is ambiguous. The germline V and J ends were trimmed by 4 bases and 8 bases, with 17 bases remaining between them. There are 14 residues in the CDR3. The germline V gene encodes CDR1 SGHTA and CDR2 FQGNSA. The CDR3 region has the DNA TGTGCCAGCAGCTCAGCGTATCCGGGAGGGGGCTACACCTTC. As protein: CASSSAYPGGGYTF.

The chain couples TRBV19 to TRBJ1-1; a weak D match, TRBD1 (5 bases). CDR1 and CDR2 from the germline V gene are LNHDA and SQIVND (reference sequence). The CDR3 totals 15 residues. V lost 7 bases and J lost 6, with 21 bases in between. CDR3 in amino acids: CASTPAGGIAAEAFF. CDR3 in DNA: TGTGCCAGTACCCCAGCGGGGGGGATAGCAGCTGAAGCTTTCTTT.

The chain joins TRBV4-3 to TRBJ2-7, with D maybe TRBD1 (6 bases). The CDR3 spans 15 residues. Germline values: CDR1 LGHNA, CDR2 YSLEER. Trimming left V 0 bases short and J 0 bases short, with 9 bases between. The CDR3 region is CASSQDDRSSYEQYF. The CDR3 DNA follows: TGCGCCAGCAGCCAAGATGACAGGAGCTCCTACGAGCAGTACTTC.

This chain uses TRBV18 with TRBJ2-1, with 10 bases identical to TRBD2. V was clipped by 2 bases and J by 12 bases; unmatched bases: 4. The CDR3 extends over 13 amino acids. CDR1 and CDR2 from the germline V gene are KGHSH and LQKENI. CDR3: CASSPTSGEGQFF. As DNA, the CDR3 is TGTGCCAGCTCACCAACTAGCGGGGAGGGGCAGTTCTTC.

The chain has TRBV5-1 and TRBJ2-3, with a tentative D call TRBD2 (6 bases). The CDR3 totals 15 residues. The germline gives CDR1 SGHRS, CDR2 YFSETQ. V was trimmed by 0 bases and J by 5 bases, leaving 13 bases between them. The CDR3 region has the DNA TGCGCCAGCAGCTTGGAGGCGGGAAGAGAAGATACGCAGTATTTT. Protein product: CASSLEAGREDTQYF.

The chain is built from TRBV6-1 and TRBJ2-1; no clear D gene. The CDR3 has 11 residues. Per the germline V gene, CDR1 is MNHNS and CDR2 is SASEGT. V lost 1 base to trimming and J lost 8 bases, with 3 bases between them. The CDR3 DNA reads TGTGCCAGCAGTGAAGTCGATGAGCAGTTCTTC. It specifies CASSEVDEQFF.

The genes are TRBV2 and TRBJ1-4; no clear D gene. The germline V gene encodes CDR1 SNHLY and CDR2 FYNNEI. V was shortened by 6 bases and J by 7 bases, with 15 bases between the two germline ends. The CDR3 has 14 residues. The CDR3 region has the DNA TGTGCCAGCAGGGCCCGGGGTTGGACTGAAAAACTGTTTTTT. The encoded protein is CASRARGWTEKLFF.

This clone was observed a few times. This chain joins TRBV7-3 and TRBJ2-5, with a weak D call TRBD1 (5 bases). CDR3 length: 15 amino acids. The germline CDR1 and CDR2 sequences are SGHTA and FQGTGA. V shed 1 base and J shed 3 bases, with 12 bases lying between them. The CDR3 loop is CASSLIGRREETQYF. In DNA, the CDR3 is TGTGCCAGCAGCTTAATAGGGCGCAGGGAAGAGACCCAGTACTTC.

This clone appeared once. The rearrangement links TRBV10-1 to TRBJ1-1, with TRBD1 matching 7 bases. Per the germline V gene, CDR1 is WNHNN and CDR2 is SYGVQD (reference sequence). The length of the CDR3 is 16 residues. V lost 4 bases, J lost 1 base, and 9 bases stayed unmatched. CDR3 loop: CASSGQGGGENTEAFF. Written as DNA, the CDR3 is TGCGCCAGCAGTGGACAGGGAGGTGGTGAGAACACTGAAGCTTTCTTT.

The chain couples TRBV27 to TRBJ2-5, with 9 bases fitting TRBD1. V was clipped by 4 bases and J by 5 bases; unmatched bases: 8. From germline, CDR1 is MNHEY and CDR2 SMNVEV (reference sequence). The CDR3 consists of 15 residues. The CDR3: CASSSPGTGRETQYF. For the CDR3, the DNA is TGTGCCAGCAGTTCCCCCGGGACAGGGAGGGAGACCCAGTACTTC.

V gene TRBV5-6 combines with J gene TRBJ2-2; 9 nucleotides align to TRBD2. CDR3 length equals 15 residues. J gave up 4 bases and V 6 bases, and 7 bases lay outside the gene matches. Germline V gene lookup returns CDR1 SGHDT and CDR2 YYEEEE. This CDR3 reads CASILRRGGTGELFF. The DNA for the CDR3 is TGTGCCAGCATCTTAAGGCGGGGGGGCACCGGGGAGCTGTTTTTT.

This clone has more than one count but fewer than ten. This chain joins TRBV11-2 and TRBJ2-2; 9 nucleotides line up with TRBD1. CDR1 SGHAT and CDR2 FQNNGV come from the germline V gene. The CDR3 runs 16 residues. After removal of 7 bases from V and 7 bases from J, the junction contained 13 bases not matched to a gene. The DNA for the CDR3 is TGTGCCAGCAACCCGGGACAGGGTTCCCTCCACGGGGAGCTGTTTTTT. It encodes CASNPGQGSLHGELFF.

J is TRBJ2-5 and V is TRBV2; TRBD1 might be the D (5 bases). Germline CDR1 SNHLY, CDR2 FYNNEI. This CDR3 has 12 amino acids. Trimming removed 5 bases from V and 5 bases from J, with 9 bases in between. CDR3 bases: TGTGCCAGCAGTTTAGGGGCGGAGACCCAGTACTTC. It translates to CASSLGAETQYF.

In this sample, this clone turned up once. V is TRBV28 and J is TRBJ2-3; TRBD1 matches 7 bases. CDR1 MDHEN and CDR2 SYDVKM come from the germline V gene. This CDR3 spans 13 amino acids. CDR3 protein: CATRQGSTDTQYF. The CDR3 nucleotides are TGTGCGACAAGACAGGGTAGCACAGATACGCAGTATTTT.

The V gene is TRBV10-3, the J gene TRBJ1-1; D is unresolved. V lost 6 bases and J 1 base, leaving 3 bases between the germline ends. Germline V gives CDR1 ENHRY, CDR2 SYGVKD. The CDR3 loop spans 11 amino acids. Here the CDR3 reads CAISKNTEAFF. CDR3 DNA sequence: TGTGCCATCAGCAAGAACACTGAAGCTTTCTTT.

The chain recombines TRBV23-1 with TRBJ2-5, with TRBD2 as a possible D gene (6 bases). TRBV23-1 is identified as an open reading frame with a role that is uncertain. The V and J ends lost 2 bases and 5 bases respectively, with 18 bases between them. The CDR3 sequence is 16 residues long. As DNA, the CDR3 is TGCGCCAGCAGTCAAATCTTGAGCGGGCTACGGGAGACCCAGTACTTC. Translation gives CASSQILSGLRETQYF.

The rearrangement uses TRBV5-1 and TRBJ2-1; D is unresolved. CDR1 is SGHRS, CDR2 YFSETQ, per germline. The CDR3 contains 16 residues. V lost 0 bases and J 4 bases, leaving 14 bases between the germline ends. Here the CDR3 DNA reads TGCGCCAGCAGCTTGGGCGGCCGGATAACGTACAATGAGCAGTTCTTC. Its translation is CASSLGGRITYNEQFF.